This T cell receptor (beta chain) appears in the sequencing data of a study of blood T cell repertoires in COVID-19. Looking at the study overall: Nucleic acid was either cDNA or gDNA, and it came from T cells, B-cell-depleted T cells, or PBMCs.

Germline V lookup: CDR1 SGHNT, CDR2 YYREEE (reference sequence). The V gene end was trimmed by 5 bases and the J gene end by 5 bases; junction bases not matched to a gene: 14. The CDR3 extends over 16 amino acids. Clones were sequenced by immunoSEQ multiplex PCR, and TCRdb holds only the in-frame ones, with some missing. The sample has some 250,000 clones, 70% to 85% seen once. The TCR originated in a woman at least 80 years old with acute or convalescent COVID-19. This chain joins TRBV5-4 and TRBJ2-5; 8 bases fit TRBD2. The sequencing input was peripheral blood. CDR3 nucleotide sequence: TGTGCCAGCAGTTTCGGGGATAGCGGGGTCGGGGAGACCCAGTACTTC. Amino acids: CASSFGDSGVGETQYF.